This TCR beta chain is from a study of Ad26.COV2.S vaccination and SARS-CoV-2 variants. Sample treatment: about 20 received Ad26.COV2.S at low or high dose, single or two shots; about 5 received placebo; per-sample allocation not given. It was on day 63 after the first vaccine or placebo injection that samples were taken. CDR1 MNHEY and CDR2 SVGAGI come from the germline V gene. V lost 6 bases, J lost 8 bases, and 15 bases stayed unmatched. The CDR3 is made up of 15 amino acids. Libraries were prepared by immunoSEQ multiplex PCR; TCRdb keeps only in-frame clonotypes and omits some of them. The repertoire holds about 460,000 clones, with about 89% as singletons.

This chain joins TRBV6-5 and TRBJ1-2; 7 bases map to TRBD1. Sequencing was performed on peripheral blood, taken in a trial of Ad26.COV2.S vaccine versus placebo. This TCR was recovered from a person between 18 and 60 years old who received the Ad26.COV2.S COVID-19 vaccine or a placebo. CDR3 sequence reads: CASSLGGAGHPGYTF. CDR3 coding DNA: TGTGCCAGCAGCCTAGGGGGCGCTGGCCACCCCGGCTACACCTTC.